The rows below give T cell receptor beta chains drawn from one sample of a study of shared clonotypes between healthy human individuals. The assay was immunoSEQ multiplex PCR, and TCRdb's table has in-frame clones only and misses some. The sample includes more than 2 million clones, about 93% seen only once; the top ten take 1.5% to 2%. Sequenced sample: naive CD8+ T cells from PBMCs. All receptors come from a man between 18 and 35 years old in good health. Some clones in this sample may be carry-over from other donors' samples. Each CDR3 is given with its conserved first and last residue. Fields, in order: D gene, J gene, V gene, CDR3 DNA, CDR3 protein. The D gene is left open where the match is weak.

d_call: TRBD1; j_call: TRBJ1-1; v_call: TRBV7-9; cdr3_nt: TGTGCCAGCAGCCCGCGACAGGGGGTAACTGAAGCTTTCTTT; cdr3_aa: CASSPRQGVTEAFF
d_call: TRBD2; j_call: TRBJ2-5; v_call: TRBV6-1; cdr3_nt: TGTGCCAGCAGTGCAGGGCGGGAGGGCCTTGGGGAGACCCAGTACTTC; cdr3_aa: CASSAGREGLGETQYF
d_call: .; j_call: TRBJ2-5; v_call: TRBV28; cdr3_nt: TGTGCCAGCAGTTTAAGTAGCCTCGAGGATTTATTGGGGGAGACCCAGTACTTC; cdr3_aa: CASSLSSLEDLLGETQYF
d_call: .; j_call: TRBJ2-2; v_call: TRBV9; cdr3_nt: TGTGCCAGCAGCCTCAACCCCCCCGCTCCATCTCCCTCCGGGGAGCTGTTTTTT; cdr3_aa: CASSLNPPAPSPSGELFF
d_call: .; j_call: TRBJ1-1; v_call: TRBV28; cdr3_nt: TGTGCCAGCAGTTTATCCAGGTACGGACGCACTGAAGCTTTCTTT; cdr3_aa: CASSLSRYGRTEAFF
d_call: .; j_call: TRBJ2-7; v_call: TRBV27; cdr3_nt: TGTGCCAGCCGATTCCGGGACCCCTTAACCTACGAGCAGTACTTC; cdr3_aa: CASRFRDPLTYEQYF
d_call: TRBD2; j_call: TRBJ2-1; v_call: TRBV4-3; cdr3_nt: TGCGCCAGCAGCCAAGATCCTAGCGGGAGCCTCTCCTACAATGAGCAGTTCTTC; cdr3_aa: CASSQDPSGSLSYNEQFF
d_call: .; j_call: TRBJ2-7; v_call: TRBV5-1; cdr3_nt: TGCGCCAGCAGCCCCACCCGAGCCTACGAGCAGTACTTC; cdr3_aa: CASSPTRAYEQYF
d_call: .; j_call: TRBJ1-4; v_call: TRBV29-1; cdr3_nt: TGCAGCGTTGAAGATCCCCTCTGGGAAGAAAAACTGTTTTTT; cdr3_aa: CSVEDPLWEEKLFF
d_call: .; j_call: TRBJ2-6; v_call: TRBV7-3; cdr3_nt: TGTGCCAGCAGCTTACCCCTGACAGTCTCTGGGGCCAACGTCCTGACTTTC; cdr3_aa: CASSLPLTVSGANVLTF
d_call: .; j_call: TRBJ2-3; v_call: TRBV9; cdr3_nt: TGTGCCAGCAGCGCCCAATACGTGGGGGGATCTAGCGCAGATACGCAGTATTTT; cdr3_aa: CASSAQYVGGSSADTQYF
d_call: TRBD2; j_call: TRBJ2-1; v_call: TRBV7-2; cdr3_nt: TGTGCCAGCAGCCCGGGGCCAGCGGGAGGCTACAATGAGCAGTTCTTC; cdr3_aa: CASSPGPAGGYNEQFF
d_call: .; j_call: TRBJ2-5; v_call: TRBV25-1; cdr3_nt: TGTGCCAGCGGGACGGAAGAGACCCAGTACTTC; cdr3_aa: CASGTEETQYF
d_call: TRBD2; j_call: TRBJ2-1; v_call: TRBV15; cdr3_nt: TGTGCCACCCGAGGACTAGCGCGGCCCTACAATGAGCAGTTCTTC; cdr3_aa: CATRGLARPYNEQFF
d_call: TRBD1; j_call: TRBJ1-5; v_call: TRBV6-1; cdr3_nt: TGTGCCAGCAGTGGACCTGCGGGACAGCGCAATCAGCCCCAGCATTTT; cdr3_aa: CASSGPAGQRNQPQHF
d_call: .; j_call: TRBJ1-5; v_call: TRBV4-1; cdr3_nt: TGCGCCAGCAGCCACATCGGGGGGTATAGCAATCAGCCCCAGCATTTT; cdr3_aa: CASSHIGGYSNQPQHF
d_call: .; j_call: TRBJ2-5; v_call: TRBV9; cdr3_nt: TGTGCCAGCAGCGTAGAAGGAGCAGCAAAGGGAGAGACCCAGTACTTC; cdr3_aa: CASSVEGAAKGETQYF